The 8 T cell receptor beta chains below come from one sample, sequenced in a study of blood T cells in healthy people across ages. Then a second PCR, running roughly 6 to 12 cycles, was carried out with a sample-barcoded 5' primer and a J-beta primer mix. One entry per CDR3 protein, called by TCRdb with MiXCR from the 5' RACE reads. The sample yields hundreds of thousands of distinct CDR3 sequences, 36% seen once. Sequencing was carried out using blood. The receptor source for this set is a man between 18 and 35 years old in good health.

This clonotype was observed a few times. V and J are TRBV6-2 or TRBV6-3 and TRBJ2-7, with 7 nucleotides matching TRBD1. The CDR3 sequence is 13 residues long. Germline assignment: CDR1 MNHEY and CDR2 SVGEGT. Trimming at V came to 7 bases and at J to 7 bases, leaving 10 bases not matched to a gene. CDR3 residues: CASTTGVYNEQYF. The CDR3 DNA reads TGTGCCAGCACAACAGGGGTCTACAATGAGCAGTACTTC.

This clonotype was counted many times. The chain employs TRBV6-2 or TRBV6-3 and TRBJ2-3, with 8 nucleotides matching TRBD2. The CDR3 runs to 16 residues. Germline V gene data show CDR1 as MNHEY and CDR2 as SVGEGT. J was trimmed by 5 bases and V by 6 bases; bases with no gene match: 13. The CDR3 DNA is TGTGCCAGCAGAACCCAAGGAGCGGGGGTGAAAGATACGCAGTATTTT. Amino acids: CASRTQGAGVKDTQYF.

For this clonotype: This clone may be a read error of a much larger clone one base away. This sequence joins TRBV12-3 or TRBV12-4 and TRBJ2-5, with D possibly matching TRBD2 (5 bases). Between the trimmed V and J ends, which lost 6 bases and 11 bases, there was a span of 13 bases. The CDR3 spans 11 residues. CDR3 region: CASRTKTAQYF. CDR3 DNA sequence: TGTGCCAGCAGGACTAAAACGGCGCAGTACTTC.

This clonotype was seen repeatedly, ten times or more. The junction shows a germline mismatch at one end, possibly a read error. This rearrangement joins TRBV5-1 to TRBJ2-7; TRBD1 matches 9 bases. This CDR3 has 14 amino acids. The germline CDR1 and CDR2 sequences are SGHRS and YFSETQ. The CDR3 nucleotides read TGTGCCAGCAGCGCTGGGACAGGGTCCTACGAGCAGTACTTC. Its protein product is CASSAGTGSYEQYF.

DNA for the CDR3: TGCAGTGCTAGGTGGGGGACAGGGAACACTGAAGCTTTCTTT. Translation gives CSARWGTGNTEAFF. The rearrangement joins TRBV20-1 to TRBJ1-1, with 8 bases identical to TRBD1. CDR1 and CDR2 from the germline V gene are DFQATT and SNEGSKA (reference sequence). The CDR3 has 14 residues. V shed 3 bases, J shed 1 base, and the junction held 4 bases outside the gene matches.

The chain has TRBV27 and TRBJ2-7; D tentatively reads TRBD1 or TRBD2 (6 bases each). V gave up 2 bases and J gave up 7 bases, with 12 bases separating them. The germline gives CDR1 MNHEY, CDR2 SMNVEV (reference sequence). The CDR3 sequence is 13 residues long. This CDR3 is CASSLVPGAEQYF. The CDR3 region has the DNA TGTGCCAGCAGTTTAGTACCGGGGGCTGAGCAGTACTTC.

This clonotype occurred a few times. The chain recombines TRBV7-2 with TRBJ2-7; no reliable D call. The V and J ends lost 7 bases and 2 bases respectively, with 18 bases between them. Germline values: CDR1 SGHTA, CDR2 FQGNSA. The CDR3 extends over 15 amino acids. Here the CDR3 DNA reads TGTGCCAGCATCTCTCATTCTCATTCTCCCTACGAGCAGTACTTC. This gives the protein CASISHSHSPYEQYF.

This chain links TRBV4-1 with TRBJ1-2; D remains ambiguous. Germline-derived CDR1 and CDR2 are MGHRA and YSYEKL. CDR3 length equals 15 residues. V was shortened by 5 bases and J by 2 bases, with 15 bases between the two germline ends. The CDR3: CASSSREAGNYGYTF. The CDR3 bases are TGCGCCAGCAGCTCTCGGGAGGCCGGGAACTATGGCTACACCTTC.